Reported below is one TCR beta chain. Its cognate antigen has yet to be identified. One base away there is no much larger clone; base qualities are not given. Receptor libraries were prepared by the immunoSEQ multiplex PCR assay. The multiplex PCR relied on a mix of 60 forward primers for TCR Vbeta segments and 13 reverse primers for TCR Jbeta segments. Amplification of the CDR3 region of rearranged TCR beta genes was performed with a multiplex PCR assay on genomic DNA. The amplified TCR beta libraries were sequenced on the Illumina HiSeq System as 87-base-pair reads. The paper's data handling went like this. In a later analysis, tens of millions of unique TCR beta chains were counted across the 650 to 700 repertoires, and approximately 11 million of these chains were shared by at least two donors. Raw reads were error-corrected and collapsed into unique sequences by a nearest-neighbor algorithm in which closely related sequences were merged to remove PCR and sequencing errors. V, D and J gene segments were assigned by aligning CDR3 sequences to IMGT reference sequences. Each retained sequence needed at least a six-nucleotide match to both a V gene segment and a J gene segment. A rearrangement counted as productive if the CDR3 had no stop codons and remained in frame with V and J, and every other rearrangement counted as non-productive. Following IMGT convention, CDR3 was defined as the stretch from the second conserved V-encoded cysteine to the conserved J-encoded phenylalanine. In an earlier analysis of approximately 590 of the donors, sequences lacking an unambiguous match to a single V gene segment were excluded. An earlier analysis of 500 to 700 of the donors classified V segments as functional when productive rearrangements were above 56.7% and as segregating when the standard deviation between donors was above 5%. To diagnose cytomegalovirus status from the catalog of TCR beta chain sequences, a statistical classification framework was built. A later analysis assigned V and J genes by comparing TCR nucleotide sequences with IMGT/GENE-DB human TR gene sequences. Using the TCRdist pipeline, a later analysis assigned CDR3 sequences along with most-parsimonious VDJ recombination scenarios. In a later analysis, every TCR beta chain was defined by the combination of its CDR3 amino acid sequence and its V-gene family, and reads without a unique V-gene family were dropped. As a way to deal with suspected cross-contamination and a sequencing artifact, a later analysis dropped 500 to 700 nucleotide sequences that were highly shared and had low generation probability. In a later analysis, a clonal expansion index for each public chain was calculated from normalized within-repertoire ranks of inferred template counts. A later analysis computed generation probabilities with a VDJ recombination model fitted to out-of-frame rearrangements, and checked the results against IGoR. A later analysis scored TCR-TCR, TCR-HLA and TCR-CMV co-occurrence with hypergeometric tests, applying a repertoire-size bias correction to TCR pairs. False discovery rates were estimated in a later analysis by permuting HLA or CMV assignments 20 times. A later analysis grouped co-occurring TCRs with DBSCAN, adding TCRdist sequence similarity when clustering within HLA-allele-positive subsets. Co-occurrence clustering excluded repertoires with fewer than 30,000 or more than 120,000 public chains, plus five with anomalous nucleotide sharing. TCRdb provides this immuneACCESS table in a form limited to in-frame rearrangements. Some clones are lacking; in checked studies, under half of them reflect an unresolved V gene, and why the rest are absent is not known. V and J calls and clone size follow that table, whereas D and trimming were derived from the DNA. For this sample there are more than 90,000 clones; around 82% appear just once. Jointly, the top ten make up more than 0.6% of the sample.

The data derive from a study of cytomegalovirus exposure and HLA in healthy donors (dated by TCRdb to the late 2010s). Notes on the research overall: An earlier analysis of approximately 640 of the donors reported approximately 270 Gb of sequence data and 117 million unique TCR beta sequences from about 200 million T cells. About 330 gigabases of sequencing data and around 80 million unique TCR sequences made up an early release that covered several hundred HLA-typed donors. Of the roughly 410 genotyped donors, 75% to 85% were placed in the genetic ancestry cluster associated with self-reported Caucasian donors. The aim of the study was to test whether cataloging public T cell receptors could identify signatures of past pathogen exposure. Using immunosequencing, the study profiled T cell repertoires from fewer than 700 subjects and related those repertoires to cytomegalovirus serostatus. Along with the approximately 620-subject first cohort, a separate validation cohort of over 90 different subjects was used. To predict cytomegalovirus infection status, the study brought together high-throughput TCR immunosequencing, statistical association of individual TCRs with disease status, and machine learning. A later analysis re-examined previously published TCR beta repertoires from 600 to 700 donors and added high-resolution HLA genotyping to investigate patterns of TCR occurrence. The later analysis used no new phenotypic data to find candidate immune exposures, relying instead on TCR beta sequences and their occurrence across donors. An earlier analysis of 587 of the donors used high-throughput TCR beta sequencing to judge whether each TCR beta V gene segment behaved as functional or pseudogenic. Donor age, sex, ethnicity and CMV serostatus were collected together with the repertoire data. A later genetic analysis used genome-wide SNP genotypes for about 55% of the 666 donors, treating that subset as a discovery cohort. All discovery cohort repertoires had been generated using a single sequencing platform. Class I and class II HLA loci were covered by the typing at four-digit resolution. Typing coverage varied by locus: about 629-630 donors for A, B, C, DRB1 and DQB1; under 550 for DQA1; around 610 for DPA1; 450 to 480 for DPB1. Because of strong linkage in the cohort, five DR-DQ haplotypes were treated as single units for association and clustering. Across 300 to 500 genotyped donors of the cohort, an average of approximately 240,000 unique TCR beta nucleotide sequences per donor were sequenced, and roughly 17% of those sequences were non-productive.

What the authors observed across the whole study: Because HLA typing was unavailable for some donors at each locus, only the typed subset was used in association tests. In a later analysis, most CMV-associated TCR beta chains were found to appear HLA-restricted, with HLA associations seemingly driven largely by CMV exposure. The 87-base-pair reads could not distinguish some IMGT-functional V segments, including TRBV6-2 and TRBV6-3, so those segments were excluded. In an earlier analysis of under 600 of the donors, most TCR beta V segments were observed in productive rearrangements about 87% or about 30% of the time, broadly matching IMGT annotations. When HLA alleles, especially DR and DQ, strongly co-occurred, TCR associations were difficult to assign to individual alleles. At a false discovery rate of 0.05, a later analysis linked under 20,000 TCR beta sequences to specific HLA alleles. A further reported finding was that TCR beta sequences accurately predicted the HLA-A and HLA-B alleles for most subjects in the first cohort. Presence/absence analyses assumed roughly uniform sequencing depth across donors, an assumption that may not hold. CMV serostatus was the only immune exposure information available for the cohort. V-gene and J-gene trimming of TCR beta chains was associated with a missense DCLRE1C variant in a later genetic analysis, and the association was replicated in an independent cohort. A later analysis found that TCR association rates varied across HLA loci, with DRB1 alleles showing the most associated TCRs and HLA-C alleles the fewest. Linkage disequilibrium might explain the correlated functional status among segregating V segments, but an unknown experimental factor could not be excluded. Most TCR sequences were observed very rarely across donors, whereas some public TCRs were present in many individuals. Compared with equally common non-associated chains, HLA-associated TCR beta chains in a later analysis were more clonally expanded and had lower generation probabilities. It was suggested by the authors that the approach could potentially be generalized to other disease states and immunological phenotypes. Because counts were too low, about 18 rarely observed V segments, including chromosome 9 orphons, were left out of the earlier analysis of 500 to 650 of the donors. The classifier was reported to diagnose cytomegalovirus status with high specificity and sensitivity in both the original cohort and the validation cohort. A few of the identified cytomegalovirus-associated TCR beta chains were confirmed in vitro to be specific for cytomegalovirus antigens. In the study, approximately 160 TCR beta chains were listed as associated with cytomegalovirus. A later analysis reported that several top co-occurrence clusters appeared linked to parvovirus B19, influenza, CMV and Epstein-Barr virus. This cohort had only TCR beta chains sequenced, and the lack of alpha or paired-chain data limited which features could be detected. Compared with the approximately 670-donor mean, donors in an Asian-associated ancestry cluster had fewer N-insertions in productive TCRs, according to a later genetic analysis. A cluster of highly shared sequence variants was judged likely to represent a technical artifact of the sequencing pipeline.

CDR1 and CDR2 are drawn from the germline V gene: LGHNT, FRNRAP. The CDR3 runs 16 amino acids, cysteine and phenylalanine included. CDR3 DNA only is kept here, 48 bases in frame from base 1. V has 6 bases trimmed and J has 9 bases trimmed; junction bases matching no gene number 10. In total, approximately 610 healthy bone marrow donors made up the cohort. At the time of sampling, all cohort members were nominally healthy, though unrecorded immune exposures were likely present. The donor was CMV seronegative and was included in the group of a few hundred seronegative cohort members. Every donor gave a peripheral blood sample, and the peripheral blood mononuclear cells from that sample were used for TCR beta sequencing. The Qiagen DNeasy Blood Extraction Kit was used to extract genomic DNA from the blood cell samples.

This clonotype was obtained from a woman in her fifties or sixties in good health and CMV-seronegative. The chain was built from TRBV12-5 and TRBJ1-6; 11 middle bases align to TRBD1. The material sequenced was PBMCs. CDR3 protein: CASGYYRTGGVSPLHF. The DNA sequence is given as TGTGCTAGTGGATACTATCGGACAGGGGGCGTTTCACCCCTCCACTTT.